Sequencing of this T cell receptor beta chain was carried out in a study of neurological immune-mediated disorders. Notes on this clonotype: Its antigen is not identified. Compared with germline, one end of the junction differs, possibly owing to a read error.

As for the cDNA, it was generated by 5'RACE with 10-nucleotide random UMIs. TCRdb passed the 5' RACE reads through MiXCR, listing each CDR3 protein once. The data contain about 59,000 distinct CDR3 sequences, roughly 13% of them seen just once; the ten biggest clones take up around 10%. The unsorted libraries were produced from 2 million PBMCs held at -80 C. Study-wide findings and caveats: The greatest TCR clonal expansion occurred in HTLV-1-associated myelopathy and the least in multiple sclerosis, which fell below healthy controls. Among expanded clones, no CDR3 amino acid sequences were shared across subjects, a pattern suggesting private repertoires in all groups.

This CDR3 contains 16 residues. The germline CDR1 and CDR2 sequences are MGHRA and YSYEKL. The sequenced sample consisted of PBMCs. The chain recombines TRBV4-1 with TRBJ2-7; a possible D gene is TRBD2 (6 bases). This TCR was recovered from a woman in her fifties or sixties with HTLV-1-associated myelopathy (HAM/TSP). The CDR3 bases are TGCGACAGCAGCCAGGATTTAGGCGGGGCCGCCTACGAGCAGTACTTC. It is translated as CDSSQDLGGAAYEQYF.